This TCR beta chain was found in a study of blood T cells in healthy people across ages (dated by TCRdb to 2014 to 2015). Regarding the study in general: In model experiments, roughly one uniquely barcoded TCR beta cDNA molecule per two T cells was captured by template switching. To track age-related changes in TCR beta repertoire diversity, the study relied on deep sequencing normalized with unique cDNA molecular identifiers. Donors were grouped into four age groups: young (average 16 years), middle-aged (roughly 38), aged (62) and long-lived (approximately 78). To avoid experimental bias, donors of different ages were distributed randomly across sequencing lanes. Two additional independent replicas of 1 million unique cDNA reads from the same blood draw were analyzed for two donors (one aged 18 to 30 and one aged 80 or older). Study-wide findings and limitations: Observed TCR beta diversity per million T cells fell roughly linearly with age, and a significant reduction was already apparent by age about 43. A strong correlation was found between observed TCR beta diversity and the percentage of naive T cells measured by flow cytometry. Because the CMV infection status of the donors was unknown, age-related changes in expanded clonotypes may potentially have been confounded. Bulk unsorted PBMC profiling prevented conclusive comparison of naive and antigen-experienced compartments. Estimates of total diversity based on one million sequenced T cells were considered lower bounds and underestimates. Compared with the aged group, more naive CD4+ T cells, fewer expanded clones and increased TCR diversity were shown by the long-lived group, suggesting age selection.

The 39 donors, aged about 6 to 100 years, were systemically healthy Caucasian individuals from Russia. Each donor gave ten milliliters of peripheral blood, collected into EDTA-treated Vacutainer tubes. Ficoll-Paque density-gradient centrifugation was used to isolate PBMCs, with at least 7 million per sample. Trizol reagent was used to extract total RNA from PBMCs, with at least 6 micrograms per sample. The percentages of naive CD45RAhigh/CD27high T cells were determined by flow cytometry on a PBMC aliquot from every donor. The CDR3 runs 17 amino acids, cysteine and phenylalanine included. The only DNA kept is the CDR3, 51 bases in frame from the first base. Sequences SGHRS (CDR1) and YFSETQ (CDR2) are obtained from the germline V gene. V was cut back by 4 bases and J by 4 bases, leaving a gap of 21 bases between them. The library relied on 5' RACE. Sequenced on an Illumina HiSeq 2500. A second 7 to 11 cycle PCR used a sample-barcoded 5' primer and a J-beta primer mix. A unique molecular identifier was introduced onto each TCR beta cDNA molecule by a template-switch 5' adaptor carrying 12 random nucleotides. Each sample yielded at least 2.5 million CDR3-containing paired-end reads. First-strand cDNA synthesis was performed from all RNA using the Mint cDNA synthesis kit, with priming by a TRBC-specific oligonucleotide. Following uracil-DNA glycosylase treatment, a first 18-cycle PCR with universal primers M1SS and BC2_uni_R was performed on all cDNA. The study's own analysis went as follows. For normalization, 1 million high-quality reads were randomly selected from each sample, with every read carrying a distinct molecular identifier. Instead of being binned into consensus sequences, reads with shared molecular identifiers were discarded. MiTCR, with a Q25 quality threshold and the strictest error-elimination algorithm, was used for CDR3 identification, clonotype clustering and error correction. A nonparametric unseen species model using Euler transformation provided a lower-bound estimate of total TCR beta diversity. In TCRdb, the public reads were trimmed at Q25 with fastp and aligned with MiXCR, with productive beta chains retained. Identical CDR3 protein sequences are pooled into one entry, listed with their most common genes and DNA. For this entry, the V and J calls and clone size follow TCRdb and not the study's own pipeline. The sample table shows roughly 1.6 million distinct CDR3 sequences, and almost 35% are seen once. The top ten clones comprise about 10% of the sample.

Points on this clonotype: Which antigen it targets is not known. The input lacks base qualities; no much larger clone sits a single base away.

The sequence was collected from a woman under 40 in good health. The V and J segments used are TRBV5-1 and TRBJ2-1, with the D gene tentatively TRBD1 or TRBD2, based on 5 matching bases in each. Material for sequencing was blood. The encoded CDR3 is CASSVLSGSPIYNEQFF. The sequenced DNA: TGCGCCAGCAGCGTGTTATCAGGGAGCCCTATTTACAATGAGCAGTTCTTC.